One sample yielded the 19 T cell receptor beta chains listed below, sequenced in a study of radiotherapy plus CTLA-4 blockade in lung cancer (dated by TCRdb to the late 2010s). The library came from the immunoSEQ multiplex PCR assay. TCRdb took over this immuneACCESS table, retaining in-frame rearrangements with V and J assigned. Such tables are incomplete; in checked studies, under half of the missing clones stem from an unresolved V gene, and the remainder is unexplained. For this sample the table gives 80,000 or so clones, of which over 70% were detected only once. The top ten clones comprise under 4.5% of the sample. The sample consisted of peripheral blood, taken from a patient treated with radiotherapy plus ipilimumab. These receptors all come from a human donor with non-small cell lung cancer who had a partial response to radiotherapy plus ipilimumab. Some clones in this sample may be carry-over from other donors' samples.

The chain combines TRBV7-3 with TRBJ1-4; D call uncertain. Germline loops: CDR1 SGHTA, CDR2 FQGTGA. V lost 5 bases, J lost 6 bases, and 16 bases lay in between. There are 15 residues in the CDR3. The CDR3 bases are TGTGCCAGCAGCCCCGGGATCCATCGGTATGAAAAACTGTTTTTT. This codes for CASSPGIHRYEKLFF.

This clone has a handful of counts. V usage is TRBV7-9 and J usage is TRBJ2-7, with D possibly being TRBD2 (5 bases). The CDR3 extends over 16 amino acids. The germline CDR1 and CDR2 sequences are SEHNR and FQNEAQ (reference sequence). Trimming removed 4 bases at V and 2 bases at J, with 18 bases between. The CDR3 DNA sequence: TGTGCCAGCAGCTCACCCGCCCACCGGGGTACCTACGAGCAGTACTTC. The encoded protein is CASSSPAHRGTYEQYF.

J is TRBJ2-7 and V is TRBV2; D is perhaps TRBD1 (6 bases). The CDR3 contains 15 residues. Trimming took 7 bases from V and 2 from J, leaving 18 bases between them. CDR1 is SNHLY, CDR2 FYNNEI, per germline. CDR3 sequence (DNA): TGTGCCAGCACCTCAGGGGACGAGTCAGCCTACGAGCAGTACTTC. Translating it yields CASTSGDESAYEQYF.

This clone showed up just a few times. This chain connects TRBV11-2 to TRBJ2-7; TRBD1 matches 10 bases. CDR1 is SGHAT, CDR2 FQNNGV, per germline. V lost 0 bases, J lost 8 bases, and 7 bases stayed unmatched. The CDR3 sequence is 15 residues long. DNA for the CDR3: TGTGCCAGCAGCTTAGAACCACAGACAGGGGGCAAGCAGTACTTC. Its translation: CASSLEPQTGGKQYF.

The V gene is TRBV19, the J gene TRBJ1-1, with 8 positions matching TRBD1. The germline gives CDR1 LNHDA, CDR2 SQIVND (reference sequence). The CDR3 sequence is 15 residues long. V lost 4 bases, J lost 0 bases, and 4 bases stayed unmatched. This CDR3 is CASSKGTGLNTEAFF. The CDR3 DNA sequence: TGTGCCAGTAGTAAGGGGACAGGTTTGAACACTGAAGCTTTCTTT.

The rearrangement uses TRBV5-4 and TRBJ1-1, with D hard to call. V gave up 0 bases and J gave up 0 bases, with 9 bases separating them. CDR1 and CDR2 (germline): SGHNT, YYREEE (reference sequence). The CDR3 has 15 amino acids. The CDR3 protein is CASSLGGGVNTEAFF. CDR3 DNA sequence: TGTGCCAGCAGCTTGGGAGGTGGCGTGAACACTGAAGCTTTCTTT.

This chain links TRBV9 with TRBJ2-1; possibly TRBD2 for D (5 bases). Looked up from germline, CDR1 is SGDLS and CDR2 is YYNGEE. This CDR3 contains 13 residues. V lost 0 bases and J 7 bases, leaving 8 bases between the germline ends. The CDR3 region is CASSVVSGNEQFF. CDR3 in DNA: TGTGCCAGCAGCGTAGTGTCGGGGAATGAGCAGTTCTTC. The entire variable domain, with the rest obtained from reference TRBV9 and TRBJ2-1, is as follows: DSGVTQTPKHLITATGQRVTLRCSPRSGDLSVYWYQQSLDQGLQFLIQYYNGEERAKGNILERFSAQQFPDLHSELNLSSLELGDSALYFCASSVVSGNEQFFGPGTRLTVL.

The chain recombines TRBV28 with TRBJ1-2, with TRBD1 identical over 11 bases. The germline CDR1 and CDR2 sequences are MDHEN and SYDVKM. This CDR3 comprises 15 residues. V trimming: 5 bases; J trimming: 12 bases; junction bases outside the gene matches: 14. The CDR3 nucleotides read TGTGCCAGCAGTAACCCCCGGACAGGGGGCCCCCTTCACACCTTC. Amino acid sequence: CASSNPRTGGPLHTF.

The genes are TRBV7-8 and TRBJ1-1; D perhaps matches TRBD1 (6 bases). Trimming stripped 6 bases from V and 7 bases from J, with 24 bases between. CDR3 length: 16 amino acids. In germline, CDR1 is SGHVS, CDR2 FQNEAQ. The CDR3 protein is CASSRGGRGRRGEAFF. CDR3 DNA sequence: TGTGCCAGCAGTAGGGGGGGCAGGGGAAGGAGGGGTGAAGCTTTCTTT.

The CDR3 reads CASSPRSTVYEQYF. The CDR3 nucleotides read TGTGCCAGCAGCCCCCGGTCGACAGTGTACGAGCAGTACTTC. The chain couples TRBV7-2 to TRBJ2-7; possibly TRBD1 for D (5 bases). Per germline, CDR1 SGHTA and CDR2 FQGNSA. The V gene lost 5 bases and the J gene lost 4 bases, with 15 bases spanning the gap. The CDR3 extends over 14 amino acids.

In nucleotides, the CDR3 is TGTGCCAGCAGCGTAGGGCCTAGCGGGGCCTACGAGCAGTACTTC. Residues: CASSVGPSGAYEQYF. The gene calls are TRBV9 and TRBJ2-7; 9 bases are a match to TRBD2. Looked up from germline, CDR1 is SGDLS and CDR2 is YYNGEE. The CDR3 runs to 15 residues. The J segment lost 2 bases and the V segment lost 0 bases, leaving 3 bases of the junction unmatched.

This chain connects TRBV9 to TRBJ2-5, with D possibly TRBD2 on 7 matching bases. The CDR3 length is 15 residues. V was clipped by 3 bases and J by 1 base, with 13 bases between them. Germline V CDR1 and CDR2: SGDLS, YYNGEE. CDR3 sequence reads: CASSASGGPQETQYF. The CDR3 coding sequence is TGTGCCAGCAGCGCCTCCGGGGGGCCCCAAGAGACCCAGTACTTC.

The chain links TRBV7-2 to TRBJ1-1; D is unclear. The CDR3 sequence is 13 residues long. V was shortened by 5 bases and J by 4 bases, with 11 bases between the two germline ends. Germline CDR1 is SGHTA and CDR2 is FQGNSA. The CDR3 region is CASSPNRGTEAFF. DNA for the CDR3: TGTGCCAGCAGCCCAAACCGGGGCACTGAAGCTTTCTTT.

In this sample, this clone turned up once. This chain's CDR3 is CASSPRQGGYNEQFF. CDR3 nucleotide sequence: TGTGCCAGTAGTCCGCGACAGGGGGGCTACAATGAGCAGTTCTTC. The rearrangement joins TRBV19 to TRBJ2-1, with 9 bases lining up with TRBD1. The CDR3 contains 15 residues. V was clipped by 5 bases and J by 3 bases; unmatched bases: 5. In germline, CDR1 is LNHDA, CDR2 SQIVND (reference sequence).

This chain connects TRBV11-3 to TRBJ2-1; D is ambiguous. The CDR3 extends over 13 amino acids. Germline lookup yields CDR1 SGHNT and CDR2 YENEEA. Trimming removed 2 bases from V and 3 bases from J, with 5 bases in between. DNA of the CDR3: TGTGCCAGCAGCTTAAACTACTACAATGAGCAGTTCTTC. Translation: CASSLNYYNEQFF.

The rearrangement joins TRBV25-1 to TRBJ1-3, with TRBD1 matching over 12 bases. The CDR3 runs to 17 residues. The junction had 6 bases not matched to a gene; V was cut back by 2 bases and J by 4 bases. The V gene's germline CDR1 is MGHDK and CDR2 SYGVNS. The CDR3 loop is CASSEAGQGASGNTIYF. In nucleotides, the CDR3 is TGTGCCAGCAGTGAAGCGGGACAGGGGGCTTCGGGAAACACCATATATTTT.

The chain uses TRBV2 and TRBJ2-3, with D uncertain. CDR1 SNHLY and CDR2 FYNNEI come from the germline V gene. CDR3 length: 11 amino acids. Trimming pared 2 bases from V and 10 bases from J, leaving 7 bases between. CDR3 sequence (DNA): TGTGCCAGCAGTGAAACCAGGCCGCAGTATTTT. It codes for CASSETRPQYF.

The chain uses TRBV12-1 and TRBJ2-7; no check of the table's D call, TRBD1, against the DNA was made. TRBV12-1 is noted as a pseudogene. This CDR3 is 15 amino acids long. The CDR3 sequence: CASSPRTGTSYEQYF. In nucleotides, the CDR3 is TGTGCCAGCAGCCCCCGGACAGGGACCTCCTACGAGCAGTACTTC.

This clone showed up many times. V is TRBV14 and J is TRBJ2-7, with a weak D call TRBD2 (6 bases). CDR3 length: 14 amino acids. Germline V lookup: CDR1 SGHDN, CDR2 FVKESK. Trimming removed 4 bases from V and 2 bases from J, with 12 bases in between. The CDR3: CASSRQGLAYEQYF. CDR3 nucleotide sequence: TGTGCCAGCAGCCGCCAGGGACTCGCCTACGAGCAGTACTTC.